This T cell receptor (beta chain) was retrieved from a study of T cell responses to AZD1222 COVID-19 vaccine. General study points: Most donors were white British and more were female, and clonal diversity was possibly underestimated. Repertoires were sampled only after the peak T cell response. Nearly half of spike-specific TCRs reportedly target variant regions that are unmutated in the B.1.351 and B.1.1.7 variants. Compared with day 0, the breadth and depth of the Spike-specific TCR repertoire rose significantly after two doses of AZD1222.

V was shortened by 2 bases and J by 0 bases, with 9 bases between the two germline ends. This CDR3 is built from 15 residues. Germline V gives CDR1 SGHDT, CDR2 YYEEEE. Of note for this clone: The antigen is not known.

The protocol was immunoSEQ multiplex PCR, while the TCRdb copy is restricted to in-frame clones and leaves out a portion. In the table there are roughly 150,000 clones, roughly nine tenths of which are singletons. Sequencing was performed on peripheral blood, taken 28 days after the second AZD1222 dose. The receptor comes from an adult who received the AZD1222 COVID-19 vaccine. This rearrangement joins TRBV5-6 to TRBJ1-5, with TRBD1 as a possible D gene (6 bases). As DNA, the CDR3 is TGTGCCAGCAGCTTCCAGGGGTCTAGCAATCAGCCCCAGCATTTT. This sequence encodes CASSFQGSSNQPQHF.